This T cell receptor beta chain was found in a study of cytomegalovirus exposure and HLA in healthy donors. There are 12 residues in the CDR3. Trimming shortened V by 0 bases and J by 11 bases, and 13 bases separated the two germline ends. CDR1 is SQVTM and CDR2 is ANQGSEA in the germline V gene. The PCR was carried out with 60 Vbeta primers and 13 Jbeta primers. This table comes from immunoSEQ multiplex PCR, and its TCRdb copy is limited to in-frame clones, with some not included. The sample is made up of about 96,000 clones, and the top ten hold around 3.4% of it. The receptor was derived from a woman in her twenties or thirties in good health and CMV-seronegative. V gene TRBV29-1 combines with J gene TRBJ1-1, with D possibly TRBD1 on 6 matching bases. Sequenced sample: PBMCs. The CDR3 DNA reads TGCAGCGTTGAAGATCGAAGGGGGAAGGCTTTCTTT. Translated: CSVEDRRGKAFF.